This T cell receptor (beta chain) was recorded in a study of blood T cell repertoires in COVID-19. Across the whole study: Samples representing acute and convalescent COVID-19 were sourced from the United States, Italy and Spain.

The CDR3 length is 11 residues. Looked up from germline, CDR1 is SQVTM and CDR2 is ANQGSEA. With 7 bases removed from V and 7 bases from J, the gap between germline ends came to 13 bases. The repertoire was sequenced with immunoSEQ multiplex PCR; TCRdb's copy has only in-frame clones and lacks some. This sample has roughly 160,000 clones, with 85% to 90% found just once. The chain is built from TRBV29-1 and TRBJ1-1, with TRBD1 as a possible D gene (6 bases). The sequencing sample was made of peripheral blood. The source is a man aged 55 to 69 with COVID-19, enrolled during active disease. In DNA form, the CDR3 reads TGCAGCGCGGCCCGGGACATTGAAGCTTTCTTT. Its translation is CSAARDIEAFF.